The clone carrying this T cell receptor (beta chain) was seen a few times. Its antigen remains unidentified. Indicated treatment: approximately 10-day PBMC culture with coronavirus spike peptide pools or control peptides (ViraFEST assay). The unexposed donor provided CD4+ T cells, which were taken before the COVID-19 pandemic (2011-2018). Peptide pool stimulation in ViraFEST expanded antigen-specific T cells, whose TCRs were then sequenced. This entry comes from a study of vaccination and CD4 T cells after COVID-19. For the study at large: Cells were stimulated with overlapping spike peptides from SARS-CoV-2, HCoV-NL63, HCoV-OC43 and HCoV-229E. Control cultures, each given a CEFX pool, an HIV-1 Nef pool, or no peptide, were included.

Cultured CD4+ T-cell DNA underwent Oncomine TCR Beta short-read sequencing. Cultures of CD4+ T cells served as the source for extracting genomic DNA. TCRdb analysed the PCR reads with MiXCR anew, one entry per CDR3 protein. The sample consists of thousands of distinct CDR3 sequences, over 35% of them appearing once. The sample consisted of CD4+ T cells from blood, cultured in vitro. The TCR sequence derives from a human donor in good health.

The CDR3 nucleotides read TGTGCCAGCAGTCAAAGGACAGGGGATGGCTACACCTTC. The encoded protein is CASSQRTGDGYTF. The gene calls are TRBV6-2 or TRBV6-3 and TRBJ1-2; 9 bases are a match to TRBD1. CDR1 and CDR2 from the germline V gene are MNHEY and SVGEGT. V lost 5 bases, J lost 6 bases, and 4 bases stayed unmatched. There are 13 residues in the CDR3.